One sample yielded the 8 T cell receptor beta chains listed below, sequenced in a study of cytomegalovirus exposure and HLA in healthy donors. Use of 60 Vbeta and 13 Jbeta primers characterized the PCR. The repertoire was sequenced with immunoSEQ multiplex PCR; TCRdb's copy has only in-frame clones and lacks some. Among tens of thousands of clones, 64% were seen once, and the ten largest hold roughly 2.5%. The sample was PBMCs. The receptors stem from a human donor in good health.

The chain links TRBV6-5 to TRBJ1-2; D is unresolved. The V and J ends lost 6 bases and 7 bases respectively, with 12 bases between them. CDR3 length: 12 amino acids. Germline lookup yields CDR1 MNHEY and CDR2 SVGAGI. CDR3 protein: CASSTGRSGYTF. The CDR3 coding sequence is TGTGCCAGCAGCACCGGAAGGAGTGGCTACACCTTC.

V usage is TRBV15 and J usage is TRBJ2-1, with a tentative D call TRBD1 (5 bases). The CDR3 loop spans 14 amino acids. CDR1 LNHNV and CDR2 YYDKDF come from the germline V gene (reference sequence). The ends were cut back, 0 bases at V and 6 bases at J, with 9 bases in the middle. This CDR3 reads CATSRDQGSNEQFF. For the CDR3, the DNA is TGTGCCACCAGCAGAGATCAGGGATCCAATGAGCAGTTCTTC.

The gene calls are TRBV4-2 and TRBJ2-3; TRBD2 matches at 9 bases. This CDR3 region has 16 residues. Germline V gene sequence: CDR1 LGHNA, CDR2 YNFKEQ. With V trimmed by 4 bases and J by 2 bases, 7 bases remained unmatched. CDR3 sequence: CASSPGGGAPTDTQYF. In DNA, the CDR3 is TGTGCCAGCAGCCCTGGCGGGGGGGCCCCCACAGATACGCAGTATTTT.

This clone turned up a few times. The rearrangement joins TRBV18 to TRBJ2-1; maybe TRBD2 (5 bases). The CDR3 is made up of 16 amino acids. CDR1 KGHSH and CDR2 LQKENI come from the germline V gene. Trimming took 2 bases from V and 0 from J, leaving 11 bases between them. CDR3: CASSPVEGSSYNEQFF. CDR3 nucleotide sequence: TGTGCCAGCTCACCAGTAGAGGGTAGCTCCTACAATGAGCAGTTCTTC. The full variable domain, its missing parts supplied by reference TRBV18 and TRBJ2-1, is NAGVMQNPRHLVRRRGQEARLRCSPMKGHSHVYWYRQLPEEGLKFMVYLQKENIIDESGMPKERFSAEFPKEGPSILRIQQVVRGDSAAYFCASSPVEGSSYNEQFFGPGTRLTVL.

J is TRBJ2-2 and V is TRBV27; D is unclear. Per germline, CDR1 MNHEY and CDR2 SMNVEV (reference sequence). The CDR3 has 14 residues. V lost 7 bases and J lost 3, with 12 bases in between. CDR3 bases: TGTGCCAGCATCTCGATTCGCGACACCGGGGAGCTGTTTTTT. Translation: CASISIRDTGELFF.

V gene TRBV6-1 combines with J gene TRBJ1-2; tentative D call: TRBD1 (5 bases). Per the germline V gene, CDR1 is MNHNS and CDR2 is SASEGT. This CDR3 is 14 amino acids long. Trimming pared 6 bases from V and 8 bases from J, leaving 19 bases between. This CDR3 is CASRIPGGGGGYTF. The CDR3 region has the DNA TGTGCCAGCAGAATCCCCGGGGGGGGTGGAGGCTACACCTTC.

The chain uses TRBV4-3 and TRBJ1-2; no reliable D call. This CDR3 is 15 amino acids long. CDR1 and CDR2 (germline): LGHNA, YSLEER. The V and J ends lost 0 bases and 0 bases respectively, with 8 bases between them. In nucleotides, the CDR3 is TGCGCCAGCAGCCAAGAAGCGGGGTCTAACTATGGCTACACCTTC. Its translation: CASSQEAGSNYGYTF.

J is TRBJ1-6 and V is TRBV2, with 7 bases identical to TRBD1. Unmatched junction bases numbered 5, after V lost 5 bases and J lost 7 bases. Germline V gene data show CDR1 as SNHLY and CDR2 as FYNNEI. This CDR3 is built from 14 residues. The CDR3 sequence: CASSPGTENSPLHF. CDR3 sequence (DNA): TGTGCCAGCAGTCCAGGGACAGAGAATTCACCCCTCCACTTT.